This is a list of T cell receptor beta chains from one sample in a study of identical twins. TCRdb analysed the 5' RACE reads with MiXCR anew, one entry per CDR3 protein. The sample holds more than 400,000 distinct CDR3 sequences; over 12% are singletons and the top ten take less than 0.5%. This sample was also put to use in a study of yellow fever vaccine responses in identical twins.

Sequencing was carried out using CD4+ T cells sorted from blood. These receptors were obtained from a woman younger than 30 in good health. Each CDR3 is given with its conserved first and last residue. The D gene is left open where the match is weak. Clone size, where shown, is once, few, many, or a class for clones that have expanded.

clone size: few; D gene: TRBD2; J gene: TRBJ2-1; V gene: TRBV5-6; CDR3 protein: CASNGGIEQFF; CDR3 DNA: TGTGCCAGCAACGGGGGGATTGAGCAGTTCTTC
clone size: NA; D gene: NA; J gene: TRBJ1-1; V gene: TRBV12-3/TRBV12-4; CDR3 protein: CASSLGLGAGGAFF; CDR3 DNA: TGTGCCAGCAGTTTGGGGTTGGGGGCCGGGGGAGCTTTCTTT
clone size: few; D gene: TRBD2; J gene: TRBJ2-3; V gene: TRBV7-2; CDR3 protein: CASSFVSGGTDTQYF; CDR3 DNA: TGTGCCAGCAGCTTCGTTAGCGGGGGCACAGATACGCAGTATTTT
clone size: NA; D gene: TRBD2; J gene: TRBJ2-3; V gene: TRBV5-6; CDR3 protein: CASSGLAGLRTDTQYF; CDR3 DNA: TGTGCCAGCAGCGGGCTAGCGGGACTCCGCACAGATACGCAGTATTTT
clone size: NA; D gene: TRBD1; J gene: TRBJ2-1; V gene: TRBV10-3; CDR3 protein: CAINPGQGSYNEQFF; CDR3 DNA: TGTGCCATCAACCCCGGACAGGGGTCCTACAATGAGCAGTTCTTC
clone size: few; D gene: NA; J gene: TRBJ1-3; V gene: TRBV19; CDR3 protein: CASSLGTVIGNTIYF; CDR3 DNA: TGTGCCAGTAGTCTCGGGACCGTCATCGGGAACACCATATATTTT
clone size: NA; D gene: TRBD2; J gene: TRBJ2-3; V gene: TRBV20-1; CDR3 protein: CSARWPSGHTDTQYF; CDR3 DNA: TGCAGTGCTAGATGGCCTAGCGGACACACAGATACGCAGTATTTT
clone size: NA; D gene: TRBD1; J gene: TRBJ2-1; V gene: TRBV5-6; CDR3 protein: CASSFLRTGMNEQFF; CDR3 DNA: TGTGCCAGCAGCTTTCTACGGACAGGGATGAATGAGCAGTTCTTC
clone size: NA; D gene: NA; J gene: TRBJ1-5; V gene: TRBV6-1; CDR3 protein: CATRGGGNQPQHF; CDR3 DNA: TGTGCCACCAGGGGAGGGGGCAATCAGCCCCAGCATTTT
clone size: NA; D gene: NA; J gene: TRBJ2-3; V gene: TRBV5-1; CDR3 protein: CASSPGVGSTDTQYF; CDR3 DNA: TGCGCCAGCAGCCCGGGAGTGGGTAGCACAGATACGCAGTATTTT
clone size: few; D gene: NA; J gene: TRBJ1-1; V gene: TRBV4-1; CDR3 protein: CASSQSGGFNTEAFF; CDR3 DNA: TGCGCCAGCAGCCAGTCGGGGGGGTTCAACACTGAAGCTTTCTTT
clone size: few; D gene: NA; J gene: TRBJ2-3; V gene: TRBV5-1; CDR3 protein: CASSLEFRLTSTDTQYF; CDR3 DNA: TGCGCCAGCAGCTTGGAATTCAGGTTAACTAGCACAGATACGCAGTATTTT
clone size: few; D gene: NA; J gene: TRBJ1-3; V gene: TRBV29-1; CDR3 protein: CSAVGGFSGNTIYF; CDR3 DNA: TGCAGCGCTGTGGGGGGTTTCTCAGGAAACACCATATATTTT
clone size: few; D gene: TRBD2; J gene: TRBJ2-4; V gene: TRBV2; CDR3 protein: CASSGGGAKNIQYF; CDR3 DNA: TGTGCCAGCAGCGGCGGGGGAGCCAAAAACATTCAGTACTTC
clone size: NA; D gene: NA; J gene: TRBJ2-1; V gene: TRBV5-1; CDR3 protein: CASSLTLAPYNEQFF; CDR3 DNA: TGCGCCAGCAGCTTAACCCTAGCCCCCTACAATGAGCAGTTCTTC
clone size: NA; D gene: NA; J gene: TRBJ2-1; V gene: TRBV12-5; CDR3 protein: CASGPSPSSMEQFF; CDR3 DNA: TGTGCTAGTGGTCCCAGCCCCAGTTCGATGGAGCAGTTCTTC
clone size: few; D gene: TRBD2; J gene: TRBJ2-2; V gene: TRBV5-1; CDR3 protein: CASSREGRSDTGELFF; CDR3 DNA: TGCGCCAGCAGCAGGGAGGGGCGATCTGACACCGGGGAGCTGTTTTTT
clone size: NA; D gene: TRBD1; J gene: TRBJ2-7; V gene: TRBV6-1; CDR3 protein: CASRTSGTGAYEQYF; CDR3 DNA: TGTGCCAGCAGAACCTCCGGGACAGGGGCCTACGAGCAGTACTTC
clone size: NA; D gene: TRBD2; J gene: TRBJ2-7; V gene: TRBV3-1; CDR3 protein: CASSRVAGTIEQYF; CDR3 DNA: TGTGCCAGCAGCCGTGTAGCGGGAACTATCGAGCAGTACTTC
clone size: many; D gene: NA; J gene: TRBJ2-7; V gene: TRBV10-2; CDR3 protein: CASSPSGTYEQYF; CDR3 DNA: TGCGCCAGCAGCCCCTCCGGTACCTACGAGCAGTACTTC
clone size: few; D gene: TRBD2; J gene: TRBJ2-7; V gene: TRBV6-1; CDR3 protein: CASRGVFEQYF; CDR3 DNA: TGTGCCAGCCGGGGGGTTTTCGAGCAGTACTTC
clone size: NA; D gene: NA; J gene: TRBJ1-1; V gene: TRBV7-2; CDR3 protein: CASSLVGGKAFF; CDR3 DNA: TGTGCCAGCAGCTTGGTTGGGGGAAAGGCTTTCTTT
clone size: NA; D gene: TRBD1; J gene: TRBJ2-7; V gene: TRBV7-8; CDR3 protein: CASSSYPRQGKAYEQYF; CDR3 DNA: TGTGCCAGCAGCTCTTACCCCAGACAGGGGAAAGCCTACGAGCAGTACTTC
clone size: NA; D gene: NA; J gene: TRBJ2-6; V gene: TRBV28; CDR3 protein: CASVERPAGANVLTF; CDR3 DNA: TGTGCCAGCGTAGAACGCCCGGCTGGGGCCAACGTCCTGACTTTC
clone size: few; D gene: TRBD1; J gene: TRBJ2-1; V gene: TRBV29-1; CDR3 protein: CSALGQGSSYNEQFF; CDR3 DNA: TGCAGCGCGCTGGGACAGGGAAGCTCCTACAATGAGCAGTTCTTC
clone size: few; D gene: NA; J gene: TRBJ1-4; V gene: TRBV27; CDR3 protein: CASSSGLPNEKLFF; CDR3 DNA: TGTGCCAGCAGCTCGGGGCTTCCTAATGAAAAACTGTTTTTT
clone size: few; D gene: NA; J gene: TRBJ1-4; V gene: TRBV15; CDR3 protein: CATSRDREIKLFF; CDR3 DNA: TGTGCCACCAGCAGAGATCGCGAGATTAAACTGTTTTTT
clone size: many; D gene: NA; J gene: TRBJ1-4; V gene: TRBV14; CDR3 protein: CASSQLGTNEKLFF; CDR3 DNA: TGTGCCAGCAGCCAACTCGGAACTAATGAAAAACTGTTTTTT
clone size: NA; D gene: TRBD1; J gene: TRBJ1-4; V gene: TRBV2; CDR3 protein: CASKGQGSEKLFF; CDR3 DNA: TGTGCCAGCAAGGGACAGGGTTCGGAAAAACTGTTTTTT
clone size: NA; D gene: NA; J gene: TRBJ1-1; V gene: TRBV6-1; CDR3 protein: CASSADANTEAFF; CDR3 DNA: TGTGCCAGCAGCGCCGACGCGAACACTGAAGCTTTCTTT
clone size: NA; D gene: TRBD2; J gene: TRBJ2-1; V gene: TRBV7-3; CDR3 protein: CASSLYFMSVTSGGVGNEQFF; CDR3 DNA: TGTGCCAGCAGCTTATACTTTATGTCGGTGACTAGCGGGGGGGTGGGGAATGAGCAGTTCTTC
clone size: NA; D gene: TRBD1; J gene: TRBJ1-6; V gene: TRBV12-3/TRBV12-4; CDR3 protein: CASSVGTGVGSPLHF; CDR3 DNA: TGTGCCAGCAGCGTCGGGACAGGGGTTGGTTCACCCCTCCACTTT
clone size: NA; D gene: TRBD1; J gene: TRBJ2-7; V gene: TRBV29-1; CDR3 protein: CSVETGTSEQYF; CDR3 DNA: TGCAGCGTAGAGACAGGGACCAGCGAGCAGTACTTC
clone size: NA; D gene: NA; J gene: TRBJ2-5; V gene: TRBV7-9; CDR3 protein: CASSQPGGRETQYF; CDR3 DNA: TGTGCCAGCAGCCAGCCCGGGGGTAGAGAGACCCAGTACTTC
clone size: few; D gene: NA; J gene: TRBJ2-1; V gene: TRBV20-1; CDR3 protein: CSAQTSSPYNEQFF; CDR3 DNA: TGCAGTGCCCAGACTAGTTCCCCCTACAATGAGCAGTTCTTC
clone size: NA; D gene: NA; J gene: TRBJ2-3; V gene: TRBV7-9; CDR3 protein: CASGLGGTRTDTQYF; CDR3 DNA: TGTGCCAGCGGACTGGGCGGTACTCGCACAGATACGCAGTATTTT
clone size: NA; D gene: NA; J gene: TRBJ2-7; V gene: TRBV6-1; CDR3 protein: CASSEMAGKPSSYEQYF; CDR3 DNA: TGTGCCAGCAGTGAAATGGCCGGAAAGCCAAGCTCCTACGAGCAGTACTTC
clone size: many; D gene: NA; J gene: TRBJ2-7; V gene: TRBV6-5; CDR3 protein: CASSYSGAPPEQYF; CDR3 DNA: TGTGCCAGCAGTTACTCGGGAGCCCCACCCGAGCAGTACTTC
clone size: NA; D gene: NA; J gene: TRBJ2-3; V gene: TRBV5-6; CDR3 protein: CASSRLLPDTQYF; CDR3 DNA: TGTGCCAGCAGCAGGCTATTACCAGATACGCAGTATTTT
clone size: few; D gene: NA; J gene: TRBJ2-1; V gene: TRBV5-6; CDR3 protein: CASSWGRNNEQFF; CDR3 DNA: TGTGCCAGCAGCTGGGGCCGAAACAATGAGCAGTTCTTC
clone size: few; D gene: TRBD2; J gene: TRBJ2-7; V gene: TRBV4-2; CDR3 protein: CASSQEKGGLAGGNYEQYF; CDR3 DNA: TGTGCCAGCAGCCAAGAAAAGGGGGGACTAGCGGGAGGGAACTACGAGCAGTACTTC
clone size: NA; D gene: NA; J gene: TRBJ2-7; V gene: TRBV27; CDR3 protein: CASRLDGEQYF; CDR3 DNA: TGTGCCAGCAGACTAGATGGCGAGCAGTACTTC
clone size: few; D gene: NA; J gene: TRBJ2-6; V gene: TRBV5-1; CDR3 protein: CASSLLSSSGANVLTF; CDR3 DNA: TGCGCCAGCAGCTTGCTGTCCTCCTCTGGGGCCAACGTCCTGACTTTC
clone size: few; D gene: TRBD1; J gene: TRBJ1-1; V gene: TRBV28; CDR3 protein: CASSLQGARGTEAFF; CDR3 DNA: TGTGCCAGCAGTTTACAGGGGGCGCGGGGAACTGAAGCTTTCTTT
clone size: NA; D gene: TRBD1; J gene: TRBJ2-1; V gene: TRBV5-1; CDR3 protein: CASSLPGQGINEQFF; CDR3 DNA: TGCGCCAGCAGCTTGCCGGGACAGGGGATCAATGAGCAGTTCTTC
clone size: NA; D gene: TRBD1; J gene: TRBJ1-6; V gene: TRBV12-3/TRBV12-4; CDR3 protein: CASSSTGNSPLHF; CDR3 DNA: TGTGCCAGCAGCTCGACAGGGAATTCACCCCTCCACTTT
clone size: NA; D gene: NA; J gene: TRBJ2-2; V gene: TRBV20-1; CDR3 protein: CSATTNTGELFF; CDR3 DNA: TGCAGTGCTACAACGAACACCGGGGAGCTGTTTTTT
clone size: NA; D gene: TRBD2; J gene: TRBJ2-3; V gene: TRBV7-2; CDR3 protein: CASSLVAGGQRTQYF; CDR3 DNA: TGTGCCAGCAGCTTAGTTGCGGGGGGGCAGCGTACGCAGTATTTT
clone size: few; D gene: NA; J gene: TRBJ1-5; V gene: TRBV15; CDR3 protein: CATSRGTGNNQPQHF; CDR3 DNA: TGTGCCACCAGCAGAGGCACCGGGAACAATCAGCCCCAGCATTTT
clone size: NA; D gene: TRBD2; J gene: TRBJ2-3; V gene: TRBV27; CDR3 protein: CASQQAGGITDTQYF; CDR3 DNA: TGTGCCAGCCAACAAGCGGGAGGGATCACAGATACGCAGTATTTT
clone size: NA; D gene: NA; J gene: TRBJ2-1; V gene: TRBV20-1; CDR3 protein: CSARDLEGSSYNEQFF; CDR3 DNA: TGCAGTGCTAGAGACCTGGAAGGGAGCTCCTACAATGAGCAGTTCTTC
clone size: NA; D gene: TRBD2; J gene: TRBJ2-3; V gene: TRBV20-1; CDR3 protein: CSARDVSGRAGDTQYF; CDR3 DNA: TGCAGTGCTAGAGACGTTAGCGGGAGGGCCGGAGATACGCAGTATTTT